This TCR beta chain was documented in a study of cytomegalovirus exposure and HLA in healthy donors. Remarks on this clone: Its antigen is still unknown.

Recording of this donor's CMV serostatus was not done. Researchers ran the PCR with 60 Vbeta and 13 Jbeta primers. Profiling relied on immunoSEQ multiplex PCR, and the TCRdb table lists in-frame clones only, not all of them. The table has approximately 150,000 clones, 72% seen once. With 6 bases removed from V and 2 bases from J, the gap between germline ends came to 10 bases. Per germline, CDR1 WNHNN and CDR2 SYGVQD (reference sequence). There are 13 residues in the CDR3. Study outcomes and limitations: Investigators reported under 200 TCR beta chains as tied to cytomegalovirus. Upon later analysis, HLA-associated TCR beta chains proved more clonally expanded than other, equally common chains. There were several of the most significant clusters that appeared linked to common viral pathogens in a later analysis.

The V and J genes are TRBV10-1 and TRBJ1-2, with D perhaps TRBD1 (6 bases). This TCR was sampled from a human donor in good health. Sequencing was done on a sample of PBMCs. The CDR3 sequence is CASSDRLNYGYTF. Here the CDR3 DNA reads TGCGCCAGCAGCGACAGGCTGAACTATGGCTACACCTTC.